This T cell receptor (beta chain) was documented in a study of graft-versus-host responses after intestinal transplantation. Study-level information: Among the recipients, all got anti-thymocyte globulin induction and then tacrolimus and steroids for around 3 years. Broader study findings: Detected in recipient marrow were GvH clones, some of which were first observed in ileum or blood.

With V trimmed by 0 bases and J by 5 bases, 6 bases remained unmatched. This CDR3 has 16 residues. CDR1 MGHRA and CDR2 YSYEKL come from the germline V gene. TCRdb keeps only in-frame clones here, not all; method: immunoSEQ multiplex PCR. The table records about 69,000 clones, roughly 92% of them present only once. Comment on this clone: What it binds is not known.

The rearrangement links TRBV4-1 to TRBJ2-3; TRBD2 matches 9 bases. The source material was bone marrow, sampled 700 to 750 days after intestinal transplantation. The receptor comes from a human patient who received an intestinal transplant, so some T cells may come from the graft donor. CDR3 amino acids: CASSQEEREVGDTQYF. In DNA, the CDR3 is TGCGCCAGCAGCCAAGAAGAGCGGGAGGTGGGAGATACGCAGTATTTT.